This record covers a single T cell receptor beta chain. Antigen unknown. The CDR3 spans 14 residues. V lost 6 bases to trimming and J lost 11 bases, with 22 bases between them. Germline loops: CDR1 MNHEY, CDR2 SVGAGI. Next came a second PCR, run for roughly 6 to 11 cycles, which used a sample-barcoded 5' primer along with a J-beta primer mix. In TCRdb, the 5' RACE reads were re-called with MiXCR into one record per CDR3 protein. In the table there are 1.2 million to 1.5 million distinct CDR3 sequences, 42% of which are singletons. The sample belongs to a study of blood T cells in healthy people across ages. Overall study findings and caveats: It was the long-lived donors that had more naive CD4+ cells and higher diversity than aged donors.

Sequencing input: blood. This sequence was found in a woman in her late teens or twenties in good health. The V gene is TRBV6-5, the J gene TRBJ2-5; a weak D match, TRBD2 (5 bases). The CDR3 coding sequence is TGTGCCAGCAGCCTCGGAGGTGAGACTTCGGAGCAGTACTTC. It translates to CASSLGGETSEQYF.